This T cell receptor beta chain was identified in a study of cytomegalovirus exposure and HLA in healthy donors. Overall study context: Around 190 million T cells yielded 120 million or so unique TCR beta sequences, as an earlier analysis found.

A multiplex PCR was run with 60 Vbeta primers and 13 Jbeta primers. Sequencing used immunoSEQ multiplex PCR; TCRdb keeps in-frame clones, though not all of them. This table holds roughly 100,000 clones, 75% to 85% found once. V was trimmed by 2 bases and J by 4 bases, leaving 14 bases between them. Germline V gene lookup returns CDR1 SNHLY and CDR2 FYNNEI. The CDR3 consists of 15 residues. This clone counts as medium-sized. The sample consisted of PBMCs. The receptor comes from a woman aged 18-30 years in good health and CMV-seropositive. The chain has TRBV2 and TRBJ1-1; D perhaps matches TRBD1 (6 bases). The CDR3 reads CASSEKKGGGTEAFF. The DNA for the CDR3 is TGTGCCAGCAGTGAAAAAAAGGGAGGGGGCACTGAAGCTTTCTTT.